A single sample is the source of the 25 T cell receptor beta chains below, sequenced in a study of post-analysis software for immune sequencing data. The study's findings and limits: Comparison of patients with controls showed about 5 TRBV segments more frequent in patients, TRBV5-6, TRBV5-1 and TRBV20-1 among them.

For these receptors, no antigen is known. Unique molecular identifiers were present in the TCR beta cDNA libraries. One entry per CDR3 protein, called by TCRdb with MiXCR from the PCR reads. The sample shows about 460,000 distinct CDR3 sequences, roughly 45% of them seen only once. Sequenced sample: blood. These receptors all come from a girl aged 10-17 years with multiple sclerosis.

A few counts support this clonotype. The chain uses TRBV6-5 and TRBJ2-1; D possibly corresponds to TRBD2 (6 bases). The CDR3 contains 16 residues. The germline V gene encodes CDR1 MNHEY and CDR2 SVGAGI. V shed 0 bases and J shed 6 bases, with 15 bases lying between them. The chain's CDR3 is CASSYSIREPLNEQFF. The CDR3 nucleotides read TGTGCCAGCAGTTACTCGATTCGGGAGCCTCTCAATGAGCAGTTCTTC.

The gene calls are TRBV28 and TRBJ1-5; possibly TRBD1 for D (5 bases). The CDR3 contains 17 residues. Trimming took off 1 base at V and 0 bases at J, with 13 bases between the two ends. Germline lookup yields CDR1 MDHEN and CDR2 SYDVKM. CDR3 residues: CASSLFSRETSNQPQHF. The CDR3 region has the DNA TGTGCCAGCAGTTTATTCTCCAGGGAGACTAGCAATCAGCCCCAGCATTTT.

The V call is TRBV28, the J call TRBJ2-1, with 12 bases identical to TRBD2. Trimming took 5 bases from V and 3 from J; bases not matched to a gene: 5. The CDR3 has 16 residues. Germline CDR1 reads MDHEN; CDR2 reads SYDVKM. CDR3 region: CASSETSGGHYNEQFF. DNA of the CDR3: TGTGCCAGCAGTGAGACTAGCGGGGGCCACTACAATGAGCAGTTCTTC.

The chain joins TRBV13 to TRBJ2-1, with 13 bases aligning to TRBD2. The CDR3 is 17 amino acids. V dropped 5 bases and J dropped 7; count of bases not matched to a gene: 11. Germline CDR1 reads PRHDT; CDR2 reads FYEKMQ (reference sequence). The CDR3: CASSKELAGGPENEQFF. In DNA form, the CDR3 reads TGTGCCAGCAGCAAAGAACTAGCGGGAGGGCCGGAAAATGAGCAGTTCTTC.

The V call is TRBV4-2, the J call TRBJ2-1; TRBD2 matches 11 bases. The CDR3 sequence is 17 residues long. From germline, CDR1 is LGHNA and CDR2 YNFKEQ. V shed 0 bases and J 4 bases; nucleotides not matched to a gene: 5. The CDR3 DNA follows: TGTGCCAGCAGCCAAGATCAAGGACTAGCGGGTTACAATGAGCAGTTCTTC. Amino acids: CASSQDQGLAGYNEQFF.

The chain has TRBV7-2 and TRBJ2-7; the D gene is possibly TRBD2 (6 bases). Germline-derived CDR1 and CDR2 are SGHTA and FQGNSA. The CDR3 contains 13 residues. V lost 7 bases and J lost 6, with 16 bases in between. The CDR3 reads CASTSIFGGEQYF. As DNA, the CDR3 is TGTGCCAGCACCTCGATTTTCGGGGGCGAGCAGTACTTC. The whole variable domain, filled in from reference TRBV7-2 and TRBJ2-7, reads GAGVSQSPSNKVTEKGKDVELRCDPISGHTALYWYRQSLGQGLEFLIYFQGNSAPDKSGLPSDRFSAERTGGSVSTLTIQRTQQEDSAVYLCASTSIFGGEQYFGPGTRLTVT.

The V call is TRBV5-1, the J call TRBJ2-6; D is ambiguous. The germline V gene has CDR1 SGHRS and CDR2 YFSETQ. The CDR3 is made up of 15 amino acids. V dropped 4 bases and J dropped 0 bases, with 8 bases sitting between them. The CDR3 region is CASSRTDSGANVLTF. CDR3 coding DNA: TGCGCCAGCAGCCGAACAGACTCTGGGGCCAACGTCCTGACTTTC.

The chain joins TRBV4-1 to TRBJ1-5; possible D gene TRBD1, 5 bases. Germline CDR1 MGHRA, CDR2 YSYEKL. The CDR3 loop spans 14 amino acids. Trimming shortened V by 1 base and J by 4 bases, and 8 bases separated the two germline ends. CDR3 coding DNA: TGCGCCAGCAGCCAAGTTTCAGGGAATCAGCCCCAGCATTTT. This sequence encodes CASSQVSGNQPQHF.

The chain uses TRBV28 and TRBJ1-3, with 7 bases lining up with TRBD1. V lost 8 bases to trimming and J lost 2 bases; unmatched junction nucleotides: 3. This CDR3 has 13 amino acids. Germline V gene sequence: CDR1 MDHEN, CDR2 SYDVKM. CDR3 amino acids: CASEGTAGNTIYF. CDR3 bases: TGTGCCAGCGAGGGGACAGCTGGAAACACCATATATTTT. The full variable domain, with the rest looked up from reference TRBV28 and TRBJ1-3, is DVKVTQSSRYLVKRTGEKVFLECVQDMDHENMFWYRQDPGLGLRLIYFSYDVKMKEKGDIPEGYSVSREKKERFSLILESASTNQTSMYLCASEGTAGNTIYFGEGSWLTVV.

For this clonotype: Just one base apart from a much larger clone, this may be a read error. V usage is TRBV7-3 and J usage is TRBJ2-1, with TRBD2 matching over 9 bases. The ends lost 2 bases at V and 10 bases at J; junction bases unmatched: 6. Looked up from germline, CDR1 is SGHTA and CDR2 is FQGTGA. CDR3 length: 14 amino acids. The CDR3 loop is CASSLATSGGEQFF. Written as DNA, the CDR3 is TGTGCCAGCAGCTTAGCGACAAGCGGGGGGGAGCAGTTCTTC.

In its sample, this clonotype was seen a few times. The chain uses TRBV3-1 and TRBJ2-1; TRBD2 matches 8 bases. Looked up from germline, CDR1 is LGHDT and CDR2 is YNNKEL (reference sequence). The V segment lost 2 bases and the J segment 8 bases; nucleotides outside the gene matches: 11. The CDR3 is 16 amino acids. The CDR3 DNA sequence: TGTGCCAGCAGCCAAAATATAGCGGGATCGGGTTATGAGCAGTTCTTC. Translation: CASSQNIAGSGYEQFF.

The genes are TRBV7-2 and TRBJ2-1; possible D gene TRBD2, 5 bases. The CDR3 length is 19 residues. Trimming pared 6 bases from V and 0 bases from J, leaving 24 bases between. Germline V gene lookup returns CDR1 SGHTA and CDR2 FQGNSA. The chain's CDR3 is CASSRIYFDSASSYNEQFF. CDR3 in DNA: TGTGCCAGCAGTCGTATTTATTTTGATAGCGCCAGCTCCTACAATGAGCAGTTCTTC. Full variable domain (outside the CDR3, taken from reference TRBV7-2 and TRBJ2-1): GAGVSQSPSNKVTEKGKDVELRCDPISGHTALYWYRQSLGQGLEFLIYFQGNSAPDKSGLPSDRFSAERTGGSVSTLTIQRTQQEDSAVYLCASSRIYFDSASSYNEQFFGPGTRLTVL.

The chain joins TRBV7-3 to TRBJ2-1; TRBD1 agrees at 7 bases. Per the germline V gene, CDR1 is SGHTA and CDR2 is FQGTGA. CDR3 length: 17 amino acids. The V segment lost 4 bases and the J segment 0 bases; nucleotides outside the gene matches: 9. This CDR3 reads CASSSYNRGISYNEQFF. For the CDR3, the DNA is TGTGCCAGCAGCTCGTATAACAGGGGCATCTCCTACAATGAGCAGTTCTTC.

The rearrangement links TRBV29-1 to TRBJ2-7; 7 bases agree with TRBD2. CDR1 is SQVTM and CDR2 is ANQGSEA in the germline V gene. The CDR3 is 14 residues long. The V gene end was trimmed by 7 bases and the J gene end by 1 base; junction bases not matched to a gene: 10. The CDR3 DNA is TGCAGCGCTCACTTGCCGGGGGGATCCTACGAGCAGTACTTC. It codes for CSAHLPGGSYEQYF.

The genes are TRBV15 and TRBJ2-5; the D gene is possibly TRBD1 (6 bases). The J call may be in error: the DNA end matches TRBJ2-7 better. The CDR3 totals 16 residues. Germline assignment: CDR1 LNHNV and CDR2 YYDKDF (reference sequence). CDR3: CATSRVGRGTGHEQYF. The CDR3 nucleotides are TGTGCCACCAGCAGAGTTGGTAGGGGGACCGGGCACGAGCAGTACTTC.

The chain joins TRBV15 to TRBJ2-3, with 7 nucleotides matching TRBD2. The V segment lost 0 bases and the J segment 6 bases; nucleotides outside the gene matches: 0. There are 13 residues in the CDR3. Germline values: CDR1 LNHNV, CDR2 YYDKDF (reference sequence). DNA of the CDR3: TGTGCCACCAGCAGAGACGGGAGGGATACGCAGTATTTT. Its translation is CATSRDGRDTQYF.

This clonotype was counted at least ten times. The V gene is TRBV27, the J gene TRBJ2-7, with TRBD1 identical over 7 bases. Losses at the gene ends were 5 bases for V and 7 bases for J; bases not matched to a gene: 14. Per germline, CDR1 MNHEY and CDR2 SMNVEV (reference sequence). The CDR3 runs 15 residues. CDR3 DNA: TGTGCCAGCAGTGTCTCGTTACAGGGGCTGGGGGAGCAGTACTTC. As protein: CASSVSLQGLGEQYF.

V is TRBV7-6 and J is TRBJ2-1; 10 bases are shared with TRBD2. Looked up from germline, CDR1 is SGHVS and CDR2 is FNYEAQ. This CDR3 comprises 17 residues. The junction had 8 bases not matched to a gene; V was cut back by 5 bases and J by 1 base. The CDR3 DNA reads TGTGCCAGCAGCAGTCTCCTTAGCGGGAGGTCCTACAATGAGCAGTTCTTC. As protein: CASSSLLSGRSYNEQFF.

The V gene is TRBV7-9, the J gene TRBJ1-4; possibly TRBD1 for D (6 bases). The germline CDR1 and CDR2 sequences are SEHNR and FQNEAQ (reference sequence). This CDR3 is 14 amino acids long. Deletions cut 3 bases from V and 8 bases from J, with 13 bases between. The CDR3 spells CASSLIGQWEKLFF. CDR3 DNA sequence: TGTGCCAGCAGCTTGATTGGACAGTGGGAAAAACTGTTTTTT.

The chain employs TRBV20-1 and TRBJ2-5, with D perhaps matching TRBD2 (5 bases). CDR1 is DFQATT, CDR2 SNEGSKA, per germline (reference sequence). Trimming shortened V by 6 bases and J by 3 bases, and 14 bases separated the two germline ends. The CDR3 extends over 13 amino acids. In DNA form, the CDR3 reads TGCAGTGCCGTAGGTCCGGGAAAAGAGACCCAGTACTTC. Protein product: CSAVGPGKETQYF.

This clonotype appeared a single time. Mismatch with germline at one junction end may stem from a read error. The J gene is TRBJ1-6, the V gene TRBV4-3; a possible D gene is TRBD1 (5 bases). This CDR3 is built from 15 residues. Germline lookup yields CDR1 LGHNA and CDR2 YSLEER. The CDR3 sequence is CASGQDGGRNSPLHF. The CDR3, as DNA: TGCGCCAGCGGCCAAGATGGGGGGAGGAATTCACCCCTCCACTTT.

This clonotype came up a few times. The CDR3 sequence is CASSQGRESGTFGETQYF. CDR3 in DNA: TGCGCCAGCAGCCAAGGGCGGGAGAGCGGCACATTCGGAGAGACCCAGTACTTC. The chain recombines TRBV4-1 with TRBJ2-5; TRBD2 agrees at 7 bases. Germline loops: CDR1 MGHRA, CDR2 YSYEKL. The CDR3 loop spans 18 amino acids. The junction had 15 bases not matched to a gene; V was cut back by 1 base and J by 4 bases.

The V call is TRBV27, the J call TRBJ2-1; no firm D call. Per the germline V gene, CDR1 is MNHEY and CDR2 is SMNVEV (reference sequence). The CDR3 sequence is 14 residues long. Trimming pared 2 bases from V and 8 bases from J, leaving 13 bases between. The CDR3 protein is CASSLGVGFDEQFF. In nucleotides, the CDR3 is TGTGCCAGCAGTTTAGGTGTCGGGTTTGATGAGCAGTTCTTC.

The chain is built from TRBV6-5 and TRBJ1-6; tentatively, D is TRBD1 (5 bases). Per the germline V gene, CDR1 is MNHEY and CDR2 is SVGAGI. V lost 5 bases to trimming and J lost 11 bases, with 16 bases between them. The CDR3 totals 14 residues. CDR3 nucleotide sequence: TGTGCCAGCAGTATCAGGGCTGGATTCACACCCCTCCACTTT. This gives the protein CASSIRAGFTPLHF.

The chain is built from TRBV7-2 and TRBJ2-4; the match to TRBD1 covers 8 bases. Unmatched junction bases numbered 14, after V lost 5 bases and J lost 11 bases. Germline V gene data show CDR1 as SGHTA and CDR2 as FQGNSA. CDR3 length: 15 residues. DNA of the CDR3: TGTGCCAGCAGCCGACATTCCCCGGACAGGGATGTTCAGTACTTC. Translation: CASSRHSPDRDVQYF.